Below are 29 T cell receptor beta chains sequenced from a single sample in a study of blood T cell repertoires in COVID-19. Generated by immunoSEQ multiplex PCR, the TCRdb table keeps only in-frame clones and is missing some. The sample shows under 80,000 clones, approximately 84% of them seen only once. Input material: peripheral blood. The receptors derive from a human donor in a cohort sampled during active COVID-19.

The CDR3 DNA sequence: TGTGCCAGCAGCCCCCGTCTTTACCGAGGACTAGCTGGGCCTAGCACAGATACGCAGTATTTT. This translates into CASSPRLYRGLAGPSTDTQYF. V is TRBV6-6 and J is TRBJ2-3, with 8 bases fitting TRBD2. The germline gives CDR1 MNHNY, CDR2 SVGAGI (reference sequence). With V trimmed by 6 bases and J by 0 bases, 23 bases remained unmatched. The CDR3 covers 21 residues.

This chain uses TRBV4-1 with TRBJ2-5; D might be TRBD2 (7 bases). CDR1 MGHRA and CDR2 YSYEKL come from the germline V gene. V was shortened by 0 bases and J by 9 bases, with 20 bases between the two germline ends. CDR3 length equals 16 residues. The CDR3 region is CASSQDPGGGASSQYF. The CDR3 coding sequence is TGCGCCAGCAGCCAAGATCCGGGTGGGGGGGCCTCTTCCCAGTACTTC.

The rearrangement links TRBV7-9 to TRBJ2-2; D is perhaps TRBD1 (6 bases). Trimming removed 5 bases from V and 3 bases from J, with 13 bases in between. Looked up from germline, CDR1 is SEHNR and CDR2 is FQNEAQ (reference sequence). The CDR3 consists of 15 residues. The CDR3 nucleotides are TGTGCCAGCAGCCCCACCTGGGGGCACACCGGGGAGCTGTTTTTT. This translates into CASSPTWGHTGELFF. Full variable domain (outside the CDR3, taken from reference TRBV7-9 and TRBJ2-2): DTGVSQNPRHKITKRGQNVTFRCDPISEHNRLYWYRQTLGQGPEFLTYFQNEAQLEKSRLLSDRFSAERPKGSFSTLEIQRTEQGDSAMYLCASSPTWGHTGELFFGEGSRLTVL.

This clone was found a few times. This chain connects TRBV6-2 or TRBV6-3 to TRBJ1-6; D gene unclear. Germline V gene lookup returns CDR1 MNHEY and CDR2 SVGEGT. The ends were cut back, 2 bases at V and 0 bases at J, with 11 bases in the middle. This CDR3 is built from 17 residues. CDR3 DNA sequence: TGTGCCAGCAGTTACGGGCAGGCCGGCTCCTATAATTCACCCCTCCACTTT. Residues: CASSYGQAGSYNSPLHF.

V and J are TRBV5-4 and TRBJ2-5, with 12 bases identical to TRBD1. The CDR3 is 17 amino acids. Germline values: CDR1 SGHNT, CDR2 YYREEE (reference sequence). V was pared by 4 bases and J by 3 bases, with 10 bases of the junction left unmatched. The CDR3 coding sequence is TGTGCCAGCAGCCCAGGACCCGGGACAGGGGGCGAAGAGACCCAGTACTTC. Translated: CASSPGPGTGGEETQYF.

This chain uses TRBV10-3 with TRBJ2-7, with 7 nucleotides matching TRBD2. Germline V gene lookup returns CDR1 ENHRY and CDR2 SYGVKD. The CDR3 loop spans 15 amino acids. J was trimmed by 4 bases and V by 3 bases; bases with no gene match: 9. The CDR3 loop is CAISEGGGRYYEQYF. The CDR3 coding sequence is TGTGCCATCAGTGAAGGCGGGGGTCGTTATTACGAGCAGTACTTC.

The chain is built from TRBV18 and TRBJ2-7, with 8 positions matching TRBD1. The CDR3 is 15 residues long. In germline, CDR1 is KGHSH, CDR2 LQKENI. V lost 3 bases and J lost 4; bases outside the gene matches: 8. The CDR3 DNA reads TGTGCCAGCTCACCCCCCGGACAGGGACGGTACGAGCAGTACTTC. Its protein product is CASSPPGQGRYEQYF.

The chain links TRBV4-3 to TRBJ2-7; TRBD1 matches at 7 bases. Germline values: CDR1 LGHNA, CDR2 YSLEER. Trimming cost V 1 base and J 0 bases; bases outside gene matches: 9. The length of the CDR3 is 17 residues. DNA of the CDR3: TGCGCCAGCAGCCAAGTATTGCAAGGGGGCATCTCCTACGAGCAGTACTTC. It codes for CASSQVLQGGISYEQYF.

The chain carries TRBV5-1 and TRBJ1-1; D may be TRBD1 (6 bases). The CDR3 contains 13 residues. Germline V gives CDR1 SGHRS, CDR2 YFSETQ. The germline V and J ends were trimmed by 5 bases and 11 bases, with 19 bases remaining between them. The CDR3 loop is CASSRGTGPGAFF. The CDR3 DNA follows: TGCGCCAGCAGTCGAGGAACAGGGCCTGGGGCTTTCTTT.

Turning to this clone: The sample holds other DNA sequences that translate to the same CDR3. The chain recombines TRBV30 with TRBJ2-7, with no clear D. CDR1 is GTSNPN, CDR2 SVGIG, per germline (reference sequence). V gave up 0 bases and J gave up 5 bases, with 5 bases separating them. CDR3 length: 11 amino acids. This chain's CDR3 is CAWSVRDEQYF. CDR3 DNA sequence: TGTGCCTGGAGTGTTAGAGACGAGCAGTACTTC.

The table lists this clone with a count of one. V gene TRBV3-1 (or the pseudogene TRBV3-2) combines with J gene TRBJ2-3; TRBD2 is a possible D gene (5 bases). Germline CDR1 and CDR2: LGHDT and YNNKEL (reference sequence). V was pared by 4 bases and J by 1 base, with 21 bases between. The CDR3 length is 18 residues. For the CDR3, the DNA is TGTGCCAGCAGCCTAGGCAGCGCCGGGGTAGTCGGCACAGATACGCAGTATTTT. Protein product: CASSLGSAGVVGTDTQYF.

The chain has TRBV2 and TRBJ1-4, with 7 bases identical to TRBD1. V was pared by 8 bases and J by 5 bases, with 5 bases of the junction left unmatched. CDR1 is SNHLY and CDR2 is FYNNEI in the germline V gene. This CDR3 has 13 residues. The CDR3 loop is CASSTTGNEKLFF. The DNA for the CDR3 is TGTGCCAGCTCTACGACAGGGAATGAAAAACTGTTTTTT.

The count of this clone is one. CDR3 sequence: CASSDPTGRRQPQHF. CDR3 in DNA: TGTGCCAGCAGTGACCCGACAGGACGGCGGCAGCCCCAGCATTTT. The V gene is TRBV6-1, the J gene TRBJ1-5, with TRBD1 as a possible D gene (6 bases). The germline gives CDR1 MNHNS, CDR2 SASEGT. This CDR3 region has 15 residues. Trimming took off 3 bases at V and 7 bases at J, with 16 bases between the two ends.

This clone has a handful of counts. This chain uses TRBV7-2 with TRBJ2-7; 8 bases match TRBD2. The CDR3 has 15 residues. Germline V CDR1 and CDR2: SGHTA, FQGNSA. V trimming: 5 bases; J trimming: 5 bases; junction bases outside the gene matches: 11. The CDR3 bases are TGTGCCAGCAGCCTGCGCTCGGGGGGGCCTCACGAGCAGTACTTC. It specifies CASSLRSGGPHEQYF.

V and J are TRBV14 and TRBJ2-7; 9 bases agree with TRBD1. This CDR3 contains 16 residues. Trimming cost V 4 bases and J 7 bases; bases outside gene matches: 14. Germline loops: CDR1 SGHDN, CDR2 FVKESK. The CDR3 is CASSRFQGQGSSEQYF. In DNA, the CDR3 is TGTGCCAGCAGCCGTTTCCAGGGACAGGGATCGAGTGAGCAGTACTTC.

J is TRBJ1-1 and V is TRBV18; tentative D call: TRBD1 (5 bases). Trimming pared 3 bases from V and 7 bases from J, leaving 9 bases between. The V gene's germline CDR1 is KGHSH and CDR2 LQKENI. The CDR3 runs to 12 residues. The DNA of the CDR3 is TGTGCCAGCTCACCTCTCCAGGGTGAAGCTTTCTTT. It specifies CASSPLQGEAFF.

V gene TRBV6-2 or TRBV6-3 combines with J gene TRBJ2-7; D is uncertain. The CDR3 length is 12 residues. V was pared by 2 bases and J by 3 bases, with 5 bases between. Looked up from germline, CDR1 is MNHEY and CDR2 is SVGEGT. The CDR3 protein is CASSYGHYEQYF. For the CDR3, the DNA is TGTGCCAGCAGTTACGGGCACTACGAGCAGTACTTC.

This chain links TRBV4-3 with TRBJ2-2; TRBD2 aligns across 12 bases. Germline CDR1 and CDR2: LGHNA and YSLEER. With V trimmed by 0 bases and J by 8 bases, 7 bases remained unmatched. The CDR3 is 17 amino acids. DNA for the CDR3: TGCGCCAGCAGCCAAGAAGTTCGGACTAGCGGGGCTGGGGAGCTGTTTTTT. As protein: CASSQEVRTSGAGELFF.

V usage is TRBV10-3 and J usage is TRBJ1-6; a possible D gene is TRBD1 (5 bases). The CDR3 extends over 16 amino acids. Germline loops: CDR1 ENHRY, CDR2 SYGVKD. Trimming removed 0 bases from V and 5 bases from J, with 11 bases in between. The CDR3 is CAISESTRGDNSPLHF. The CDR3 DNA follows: TGTGCCATCAGTGAGTCGACTCGGGGGGATAATTCACCCCTCCACTTT.

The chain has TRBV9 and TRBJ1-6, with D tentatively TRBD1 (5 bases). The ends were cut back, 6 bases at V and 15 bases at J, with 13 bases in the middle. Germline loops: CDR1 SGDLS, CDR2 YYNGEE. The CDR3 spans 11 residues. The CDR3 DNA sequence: TGTGCCAGCAAAGAAGGGGATCACCTCCACTTT. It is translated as CASKEGDHLHF.

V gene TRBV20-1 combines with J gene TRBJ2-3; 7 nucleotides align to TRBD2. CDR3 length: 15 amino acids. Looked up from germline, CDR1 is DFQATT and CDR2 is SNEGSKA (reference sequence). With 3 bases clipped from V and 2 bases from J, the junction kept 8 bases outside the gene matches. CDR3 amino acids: CSASSLAGVTDTQYF. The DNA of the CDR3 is TGCAGTGCTAGTAGTTTGGCGGGGGTCACAGATACGCAGTATTTT.

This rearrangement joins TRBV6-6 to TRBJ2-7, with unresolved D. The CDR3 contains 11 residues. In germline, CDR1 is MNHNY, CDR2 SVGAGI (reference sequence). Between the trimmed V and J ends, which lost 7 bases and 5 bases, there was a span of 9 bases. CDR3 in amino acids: CASTRNHEQYF. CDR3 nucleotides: TGTGCCAGCACCAGGAACCACGAGCAGTACTTC.

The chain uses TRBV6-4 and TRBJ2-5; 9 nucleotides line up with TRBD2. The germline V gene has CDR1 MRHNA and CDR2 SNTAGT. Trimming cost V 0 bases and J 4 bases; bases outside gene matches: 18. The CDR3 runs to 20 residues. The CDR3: CASSDSTVRRGGRVRETQYF. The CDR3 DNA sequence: TGTGCCAGCAGTGACTCGACGGTGAGGCGGGGGGGCCGGGTAAGAGAGACCCAGTACTTC.

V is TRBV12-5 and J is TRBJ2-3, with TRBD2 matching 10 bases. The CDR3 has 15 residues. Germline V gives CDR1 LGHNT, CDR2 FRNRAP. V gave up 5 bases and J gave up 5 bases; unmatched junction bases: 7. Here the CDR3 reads CASGTQRGGRDTQYF. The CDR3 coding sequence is TGTGCTAGTGGTACCCAGCGGGGGGGCAGAGATACGCAGTATTTT. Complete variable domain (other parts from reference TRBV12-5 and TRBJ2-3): DARVTQTPRHKVTEMGQEVTMRCQPILGHNTVFWYRQTMMQGLELLAYFRNRAPLDDSGMPKDRFSAEMPDATLATLKIQPSEPRDSAVYFCASGTQRGGRDTQYFGPGTRLTVL.

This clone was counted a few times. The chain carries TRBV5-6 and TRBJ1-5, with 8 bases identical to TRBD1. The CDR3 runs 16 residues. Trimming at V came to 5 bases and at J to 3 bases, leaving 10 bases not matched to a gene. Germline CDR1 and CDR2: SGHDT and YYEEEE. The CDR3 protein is CASSYQGAGNNQPQHF. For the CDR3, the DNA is TGTGCCAGCAGTTATCAGGGGGCAGGGAACAATCAGCCCCAGCATTTT. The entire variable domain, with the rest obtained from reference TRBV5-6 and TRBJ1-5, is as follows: DAGVTQSPTHLIKTRGQQVTLRCSPKSGHDTVSWYQQALGQGPQFIFQYYEEEERQRGNFPDRFSGHQFPNYSSELNVNALLLGDSALYLCASSYQGAGNNQPQHFGDGTRLSIL.

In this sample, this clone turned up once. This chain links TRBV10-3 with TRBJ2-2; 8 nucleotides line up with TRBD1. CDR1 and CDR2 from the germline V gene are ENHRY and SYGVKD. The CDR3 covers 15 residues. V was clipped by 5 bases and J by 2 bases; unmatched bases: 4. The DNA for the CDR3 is TGTGCCATCAGTCGGACAGGGTCCAACACCGGGGAGCTGTTTTTT. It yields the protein CAISRTGSNTGELFF.

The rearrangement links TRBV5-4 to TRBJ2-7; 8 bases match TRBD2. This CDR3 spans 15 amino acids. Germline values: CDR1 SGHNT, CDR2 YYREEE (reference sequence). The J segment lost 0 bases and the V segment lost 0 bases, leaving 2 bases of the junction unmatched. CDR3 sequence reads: CASSLGGGSSYEQYF. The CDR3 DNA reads TGTGCCAGCAGCTTGGGCGGGGGGAGCTCCTACGAGCAGTACTTC.

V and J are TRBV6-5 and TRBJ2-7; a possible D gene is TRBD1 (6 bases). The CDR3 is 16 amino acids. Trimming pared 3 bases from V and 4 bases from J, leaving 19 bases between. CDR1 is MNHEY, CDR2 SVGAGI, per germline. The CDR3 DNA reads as TGTGCCAGCAGTTATTCATCTCCGGGACAATGGTACGAGCAGTACTTC. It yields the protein CASSYSSPGQWYEQYF.

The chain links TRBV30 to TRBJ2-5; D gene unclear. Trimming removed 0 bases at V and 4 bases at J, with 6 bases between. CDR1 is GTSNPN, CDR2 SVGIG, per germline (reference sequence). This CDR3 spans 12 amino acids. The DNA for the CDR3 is TGTGCCTGGAGTGTTGGCGGAGAGACCCAGTACTTC. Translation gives CAWSVGGETQYF.